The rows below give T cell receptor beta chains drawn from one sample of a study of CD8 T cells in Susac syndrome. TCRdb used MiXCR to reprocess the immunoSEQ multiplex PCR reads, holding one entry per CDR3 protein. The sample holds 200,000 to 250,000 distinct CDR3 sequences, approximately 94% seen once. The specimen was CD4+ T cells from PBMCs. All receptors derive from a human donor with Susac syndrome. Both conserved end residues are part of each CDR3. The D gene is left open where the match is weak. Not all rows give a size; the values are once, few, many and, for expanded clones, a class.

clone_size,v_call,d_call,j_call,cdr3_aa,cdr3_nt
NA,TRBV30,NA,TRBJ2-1,CAWSPVGRGDYNEQFF,TGTGCCTGGAGCCCGGTAGGCAGGGGGGATTACAATGAGCAGTTCTTC
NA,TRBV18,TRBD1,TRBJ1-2,CASSPPGDRGAHTF,TGTGCCAGCTCACCCCCCGGGGACAGGGGGGCCCACACCTTC
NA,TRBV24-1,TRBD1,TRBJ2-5,CATSDPGQPKETQYF,TGTGCCACCAGTGACCCGGGACAGCCGAAGGAGACCCAGTACTTC
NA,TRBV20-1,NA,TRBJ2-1,CSAPDVLGEQFF,TGCAGTGCTCCTGACGTTCTGGGGGAGCAGTTCTTC
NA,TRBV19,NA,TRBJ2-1,CASSLVRNDEQFF,TGTGCCAGTAGTCTCGTGCGAAACGATGAGCAGTTCTTC
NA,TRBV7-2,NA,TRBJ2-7,CASSLARVDEQYF,TGTGCCAGCAGCTTAGCCAGGGTTGACGAGCAGTACTTC
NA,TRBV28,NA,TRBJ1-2,CASSTPSNYGYTF,TGTGCCAGCAGTACCCCTTCTAACTATGGCTACACCTTC
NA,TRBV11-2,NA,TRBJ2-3,CASSDRGSNTDTQYF,TGTGCCAGCAGTGATAGAGGGTCGAACACAGATACGCAGTATTTT
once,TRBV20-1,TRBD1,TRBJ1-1,CSAPRTGGTEAFF,TGCAGTGCCCCTCGGACAGGGGGCACTGAAGCTTTCTTT
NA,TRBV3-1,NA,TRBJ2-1,CASSQPWDNEQFF,TGTGCCAGCAGCCAACCTTGGGACAATGAGCAGTTCTTC
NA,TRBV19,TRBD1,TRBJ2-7,CASSTADRVYEQYF,TGTGCCAGTAGTACCGCGGACAGGGTCTACGAGCAGTACTTC
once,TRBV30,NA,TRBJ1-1,CAWKRTANTEAFF,TGTGCCTGGAAAAGGACAGCGAACACTGAAGCTTTCTTT
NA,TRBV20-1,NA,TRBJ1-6,CSARESRGSNSPLHF,TGCAGTGCTAGAGAGTCTCGGGGGTCTAATTCACCCCTCCACTTT
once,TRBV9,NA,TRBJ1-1,CASSVDGLSSEAFF,TGTGCCAGCAGCGTAGACGGGTTAAGTTCTGAAGCTTTCTTT
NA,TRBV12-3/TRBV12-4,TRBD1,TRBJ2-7,CASSPDRGGTYEQYF,TGTGCCAGCAGCCCCGACAGGGGGGGGACCTACGAGCAGTACTTC
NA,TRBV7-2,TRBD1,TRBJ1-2,CASSSRSGGSYGYTF,TGTGCCAGCAGCTCCCGATCAGGGGGCTCATATGGCTACACCTTC